These 17 T cell receptor beta chains originate from one sample sequenced in a study of tumor-infiltrating lymphocytes in oesophageal squamous cell carcinoma. A single record per CDR3 protein comes from TCRdb applying MiXCR to the PCR reads. The sample lists 15,000 to 20,000 distinct CDR3 sequences; about 41% were seen once. Source material: normal esophageal tissue next to the tumor. The receptor source for this set is a male donor with esophageal squamous cell carcinoma.

This clonotype was detected once. This chain uses TRBV11-2 with TRBJ2-5; 11 nucleotides match TRBD2. The end of the DNA aligns better with TRBJ2-1, so the J call may be wrong. The CDR3 loop spans 16 amino acids. Germline CDR1 reads SGHAT; CDR2 reads FQNNGV. Here the CDR3 DNA reads TGTGCCAGCAGCGCTGCTAGCGGGGGGCCCTACAATGAGCAGTTCTTC. Translating gives CASSAASGGPYNEQFF.

The chain combines TRBV6-6 with TRBJ2-3, with 11 bases fitting TRBD2. Germline-derived CDR1 and CDR2 are MNHNY and SVGAGI (reference sequence). V dropped 0 bases and J dropped 0; count of bases not matched to a gene: 8. The CDR3 consists of 19 residues. This CDR3 is CASSYSGTSGPTSTDTQYF. The CDR3 nucleotides are TGTGCCAGCAGTTACTCAGGGACTAGCGGCCCCACTAGCACAGATACGCAGTATTTT.

J is TRBJ1-1 and V is TRBV19; 7 bases line up with TRBD1. CDR3 size: 14 residues. V lost 5 bases to trimming and J lost 5 bases; unmatched junction nucleotides: 8. In germline, CDR1 is LNHDA, CDR2 SQIVND (reference sequence). CDR3 loop: CASSPGTEGTEAFF. The DNA for the CDR3 is TGTGCCAGTAGTCCCGGGACAGAGGGAACTGAAGCTTTCTTT.

This clonotype occurred many times. The chain is built from TRBV6-1 and TRBJ2-2; tentative D call: TRBD2 (6 bases). Trimming shortened V by 6 bases and J by 4 bases, and 12 bases separated the two germline ends. This CDR3 is 14 amino acids long. Germline CDR1 and CDR2: MNHNS and SASEGT. Written as DNA, the CDR3 is TGTGCCAGCAGCCTGGACGGGAGCACCGGGGAGCTGTTTTTT. Amino acids: CASSLDGSTGELFF.

A few counts support this clonotype. The chain is built from TRBV3-1 and TRBJ1-4; 9 nucleotides agree with TRBD1. The V gene end was trimmed by 3 bases and the J gene end by 6 bases; junction bases not matched to a gene: 5. This CDR3 contains 15 residues. Germline V gives CDR1 LGHDT, CDR2 YNNKEL (reference sequence). CDR3 in amino acids: CASSQGQGLDEKLFF. The CDR3, as DNA: TGTGCCAGCAGCCAGGGACAGGGTTTGGATGAAAAACTGTTTTTT.

In the case of this clonotype: The junction departs from the called germline gene at one end, perhaps through a read error. The chain joins TRBV5-6 to TRBJ1-6; no clear D. The germline gives CDR1 SGHDT, CDR2 YYEEEE. The length of the CDR3 is 8 residues. In nucleotides, the CDR3 is TGTGCCAGCAGCTTGGTGGCCTTT. This gives the protein CASSLVAF.

The chain employs TRBV7-6 and TRBJ2-7, with 7 bases lining up with TRBD1. The CDR3 runs to 16 residues. The V gene's germline CDR1 is SGHVS and CDR2 FNYEAQ. The junction had 18 bases not matched to a gene; V was cut back by 5 bases and J by 8 bases. CDR3 bases: TGTGCCAGCAGCCCCCCCACGGTACAGGGGAGTGTCAAGCAGTACTTC. This gives the protein CASSPPTVQGSVKQYF.

This clonotype was observed a few times. It is likely a read error, because the conserved phenylalanine at the end of the CDR3 is missing. The DNA is left out, because the CDR3 cannot be placed on it with certainty; the CDR3 is given as TCRdb lists it. The CDR3 reads CASSLGQGTYEQYFGS. The rearrangement links TRBV7-6 to TRBJ2-3; TRBD1, the table's D call, lacks a check against the DNA. The germline V gene has CDR1 SGHVS and CDR2 FNYEAQ. The CDR3 is 16 residues long, ends included.

The chain is built from TRBV7-2 and TRBJ2-4; D is perhaps TRBD1 or TRBD2 (5 bases each). Judging by the DNA end, TRBJ2-7 fits better; the J call may be wrong. Germline assignment: CDR1 SGHTA and CDR2 FQGNSA. This CDR3 comprises 13 residues. CDR3 protein: CASSLGGNYEQYF. DNA of the CDR3: TGTGCCAGCAGCTTAGGGGGGAACTACGAGCAGTACTTC.

This clonotype is termed medium-sized. This chain uses TRBV5-3 with TRBJ2-6; maybe TRBD1 (7 bases). TRBV5-3 is designated an ORF whose function remains uncertain. CDR3 length equals 17 residues. V was shortened by 4 bases and J by 0 bases, with 14 bases between the two germline ends. The CDR3 nucleotides read TGTGCCAGAAGCGGGGGGACAGCAGGCTCTGGGGCCAACGTCCTGACTTTC. Translated: CARSGGTAGSGANVLTF.

This clonotype was counted a few times. The rearrangement joins TRBV7-9 to TRBJ2-6; TRBD1 is a possible D gene (6 bases). CDR3 length equals 16 residues. Germline CDR1 is SEHNR and CDR2 is FQNEAQ (reference sequence). V lost 5 bases and J 0 bases, leaving 11 bases between the germline ends. The CDR3 DNA reads as TGTGCCAGCAGCACCCCCAGGGGCTCTGGGGCCAACGTCCTGACTTTC. As protein: CASSTPRGSGANVLTF.

This clonotype was picked up many times. CDR3 bases: TGTGCCAGCAGCCTACGATACGAGCAGTACTTC. Its translation is CASSLRYEQYF. V is TRBV2 and J is TRBJ2-4; the D is unclear. The DNA end is a closer match to TRBJ2-7, so the J assignment may be wrong. The CDR3 spans 11 residues. Germline loops: CDR1 SNHLY, CDR2 FYNNEI.

This clonotype was counted once. This chain uses TRBV7-2 with TRBJ2-6; D call uncertain. This CDR3 is built from 15 residues. V was clipped by 0 bases and J by 4 bases, with 7 bases between them. Germline CDR1 and CDR2: SGHTA and FQGNSA. The CDR3 spells CASSLAGIGANVLTF. CDR3 in DNA: TGTGCCAGCAGCTTAGCGGGGATCGGGGCCAACGTCCTGACTTTC.

As regards this clonotype: A read error is possible here, since a much larger clone lies one base away. The CDR3 here is CASSRDSLGTGELYF. The CDR3 DNA is TGTGCCAGCAGCCGGGACAGCCTCGGCACCGGGGAGCTGTATTTT. The gene calls are TRBV6-6 and TRBJ2-5, with 7 bases that match TRBD1. Looked up from germline, CDR1 is MNHNY and CDR2 is SVGAGI (reference sequence). This CDR3 is 15 amino acids long.

By its share, this clonotype is medium-sized (0.01 to 0.1%). This sequence joins TRBV12-3 or TRBV12-4 and TRBJ2-7; 10 bases fit TRBD2. The ends lost 3 bases at V and 2 bases at J; junction bases unmatched: 19. The length of the CDR3 is 20 residues. The CDR3 loop reads CASSFMILDRGLADTYEQYF. The CDR3 DNA reads as TGTGCCAGCAGTTTTATGATCCTGGACAGAGGACTAGCGGATACCTACGAGCAGTACTTC.

This clonotype was counted ten times or more. J is TRBJ1-2 and V is TRBV25-1; TRBD1 is a possible D gene (5 bases). This CDR3 spans 14 amino acids. Germline CDR1 reads MGHDK; CDR2 reads SYGVNS. Trimming pared 0 bases from V and 5 bases from J, leaving 10 bases between. The CDR3 region is CASSEYQQAYGYTF. The CDR3 nucleotides are TGTGCCAGCAGTGAATACCAACAGGCTTATGGCTACACCTTC.

The chain couples TRBV12-3 or TRBV12-4 to TRBJ2-1; 8 bases match TRBD1. The J call is doubtful: the DNA matches TRBJ2-7 better. The CDR3 is made up of 16 amino acids. The CDR3: CASSSVDRARSYEQYF. CDR3 bases: TGTGCCAGCAGTTCCGTGGACAGGGCCAGATCCTACGAGCAGTACTTC.